Presented here are 16 T cell receptor beta chains from one specimen sequenced in a study of T-cell memory formation after mild COVID-19. TCRdb ran MiXCR on the 5' RACE reads and lists one entry per CDR3 protein. The sample has 250,000 or so distinct CDR3 sequences; roughly 18% are singletons. The sample consisted of PBMCs or a T cell subset sorted from them (not recorded which). The receptors come from a man between 18 and 35 years old who had mild COVID-19 (a few samples of this study predate the infection). Cell type and time point are not known.

This clonotype occurred a few times. The chain recombines TRBV12-3 or TRBV12-4 with TRBJ2-3; D possibly corresponds to TRBD2 (5 bases). This CDR3 spans 15 amino acids. The ends were cut back, 6 bases at V and 1 base at J, with 14 bases in the middle. CDR3 DNA: TGTGCCAGCAGGAGAGGGTTATTGGGCACAGATACGCAGTATTTT. This sequence encodes CASRRGLLGTDTQYF.

The chain carries TRBV14 and TRBJ2-3, with TRBD2 identical over 9 bases. V gave up 4 bases and J gave up 11 bases; unmatched junction bases: 1. Germline V gives CDR1 SGHDN, CDR2 FVKESK. The CDR3 has 11 residues. As DNA, the CDR3 is TGTGCCAGCAGCCGGACTAGCGTGCAGTATTTT. Translating gives CASSRTSVQYF.

This chain connects TRBV12-3 or TRBV12-4 to TRBJ1-2; tentative D call: TRBD1 (6 bases). The ends were cut back, 3 bases at V and 0 bases at J, with 14 bases in the middle. The CDR3 has 16 residues. Here the CDR3 DNA reads TGTGCCAGCAGTTTTTCTGGGGGGCGAGCTAACTATGGCTACACCTTC. It codes for CASSFSGGRANYGYTF.

The sample holds one count of this clonotype. The genes are TRBV9 and TRBJ1-3; D possibly corresponds to TRBD1 (5 bases). Germline V lookup: CDR1 SGDLS, CDR2 YYNGEE. V gave up 2 bases and J gave up 0 bases, with 9 bases separating them. The CDR3 loop spans 15 amino acids. CDR3 bases: TGTGCCAGCAGCGTCGGGACCAGCTCTGGAAACACCATATATTTT. This sequence encodes CASSVGTSSGNTIYF. Drawing the rest from reference TRBV9 and TRBJ1-3, the complete variable domain is DSGVTQTPKHLITATGQRVTLRCSPRSGDLSVYWYQQSLDQGLQFLIQYYNGEERAKGNILERFSAQQFPDLHSELNLSSLELGDSALYFCASSVGTSSGNTIYFGEGSWLTVV.

This clonotype was detected many times. The chain uses TRBV5-1 and TRBJ2-5; tentatively, D is TRBD1 (5 bases). V was shortened by 4 bases and J by 2 bases, with 15 bases between the two germline ends. The CDR3 consists of 15 residues. Germline values: CDR1 SGHRS, CDR2 YFSETQ. CDR3 sequence (DNA): TGCGCCAGCAGCCTGGGGCCGGTGGGACAAGAGACCCAGTACTTC. Its translation is CASSLGPVGQETQYF. The complete variable domain, with remaining parts taken from reference TRBV5-1 and TRBJ2-5, reads KAGVTQTPRYLIKTRGQQVTLSCSPISGHRSVSWYQQTPGQGLQFLFEYFSETQRNKGNFPGRFSGRQFSNSRSEMNVSTLELGDSALYLCASSLGPVGQETQYFGPGTRLLVL.

This clonotype was seen repeatedly, ten times or more. The chain couples TRBV10-3 to TRBJ1-1; D ambiguous. Trimming cost V 6 bases and J 5 bases, with 13 bases left between them. CDR3 length equals 13 residues. Germline V gene sequence: CDR1 ENHRY, CDR2 SYGVKD. In DNA, the CDR3 is TGTGCCATCAGCCTGCTCGGATGGACTGAAGCTTTCTTT. It codes for CAISLLGWTEAFF.

V usage is TRBV3-1 and J usage is TRBJ2-3; 13 bases align to TRBD2. V lost 6 bases, J lost 4 bases, and 10 bases stayed unmatched. Looked up from germline, CDR1 is LGHDT and CDR2 is YNNKEL (reference sequence). The CDR3 runs 17 residues. CDR3 coding DNA: TGTGCCAGCAGACCTACTAGCGGGGGGGCCAGGGCAGATACGCAGTATTTT. Translated, it gives CASRPTSGGARADTQYF.

The sample holds many counts of this clonotype. The rearrangement uses TRBV10-1 and TRBJ2-7, with unresolved D. Per germline, CDR1 WNHNN and CDR2 SYGVQD (reference sequence). V gave up 0 bases and J gave up 4 bases, with 4 bases separating them. The CDR3 loop spans 12 amino acids. The CDR3 here is CASSESGYEQYF. CDR3 sequence (DNA): TGCGCCAGCAGTGAGTCGGGGTACGAGCAGTACTTC.

This clonotype was observed a few times. This rearrangement joins TRBV5-6 to TRBJ2-5, with a tentative D call TRBD1 (6 bases). In germline, CDR1 is SGHDT, CDR2 YYEEEE. Trimming took 1 base from V and 2 from J, leaving 12 bases between them. This CDR3 spans 15 amino acids. The CDR3 DNA reads TGTGCCAGCAGCTTGCCGACAGGAGTACAAGAGACCCAGTACTTC. The encoded protein is CASSLPTGVQETQYF.

This clonotype was found a few times. This chain uses TRBV6-2 or TRBV6-3 with TRBJ1-1; no reliable D call. CDR3 length: 12 amino acids. The germline gives CDR1 MNHEY, CDR2 SVGEGT. Deletions cut 4 bases from V and 7 bases from J, with 10 bases between. The CDR3 here is CASSSQGDEAFF. The CDR3 DNA follows: TGTGCCAGCAGTTCCCAAGGAGATGAAGCTTTCTTT.

This clonotype appeared a few times. The chain has TRBV4-3 and TRBJ2-7; 7 bases are shared with TRBD1. Germline lookup yields CDR1 LGHNA and CDR2 YSLEER. This CDR3 is 14 amino acids long. The junction had 6 bases not matched to a gene; V was cut back by 3 bases and J by 4 bases. The CDR3 DNA is TGCGCCAGCAGCCAGCTACAGGGGAAGTACGAGCAGTACTTC. Translation gives CASSQLQGKYEQYF.

V is TRBV20-1 and J is TRBJ1-2; TRBD1 agrees at 10 bases. V lost 8 bases, J lost 6 bases, and 12 bases stayed unmatched. The germline V gene has CDR1 DFQATT and CDR2 SNEGSKA (reference sequence). CDR3 size: 14 residues. The CDR3: CSPGLPTGGNGYTF. DNA of the CDR3: TGCAGTCCGGGGCTACCGACAGGGGGCAATGGCTACACCTTC.

V usage is TRBV6-1 and J usage is TRBJ2-5, with D unresolved. CDR1 MNHNS and CDR2 SASEGT come from the germline V gene. The ends were cut back, 1 base at V and 0 bases at J, with 15 bases in the middle. There are 17 residues in the CDR3. CDR3 nucleotide sequence: TGTGCCAGCAGTGAAGGGTCGGGTCGGCCGTACCAAGAGACCCAGTACTTC. Its translation: CASSEGSGRPYQETQYF.

The gene calls are TRBV2 and TRBJ2-1, with D unclear. V lost 3 bases to trimming and J lost 0 bases, with 9 bases between them. The CDR3 runs to 15 residues. Germline assignment: CDR1 SNHLY and CDR2 FYNNEI. CDR3: CASSEWDRSYNEQFF. The CDR3 DNA follows: TGTGCCAGCAGTGAGTGGGATCGCTCCTACAATGAGCAGTTCTTC.

This clonotype was counted between two and nine times. This rearrangement joins TRBV4-1 to TRBJ2-6; D is tentatively TRBD1 or TRBD2 (5 bases each). Germline assignment: CDR1 MGHRA and CDR2 YSYEKL. Trimming stripped 3 bases from V and 5 bases from J, with 11 bases between. The CDR3 has 15 amino acids. The CDR3 loop is CASSQDPGRANVLTF. CDR3 nucleotides: TGCGCCAGCAGCCAGGACCCGGGGCGGGCCAACGTCCTGACTTTC.

V and J are TRBV11-2 and TRBJ2-2; the match to TRBD2 covers 9 bases. Germline trimming cut 3 bases from V and 0 bases from J; bases unmatched to any gene: 5. The CDR3 runs to 17 residues. Per germline, CDR1 SGHAT and CDR2 FQNNGV. CDR3 residues: CASSFASGTANTGELFF. The CDR3 DNA follows: TGTGCCAGCAGCTTCGCTAGCGGGACTGCGAACACCGGGGAGCTGTTTTTT.